This T cell receptor beta chain derives from a study of T cell changes during pregnancy in multiple sclerosis. The CDR3 contains 12 residues. The V and J ends lost 4 bases and 0 bases respectively, with 3 bases between them. Germline lookup yields CDR1 SGHNT and CDR2 YYREEE (reference sequence). Using immunoSEQ multiplex PCR, the repertoire was profiled, and TCRdb retains in-frame clones only, with some absent. This table has about 70,000 clones, around nine tenths appearing once. The source is a female donor with multiple sclerosis, enrolled in a pregnancy study. The V and J genes are TRBV5-4 and TRBJ2-3; D unresolved. The input for sequencing was peripheral blood, taken in the third trimester of pregnancy. The CDR3 nucleotides read TGTGCCAGCAGCCTAAGCACAGATACGCAGTATTTT. Translating it yields CASSLSTDTQYF.